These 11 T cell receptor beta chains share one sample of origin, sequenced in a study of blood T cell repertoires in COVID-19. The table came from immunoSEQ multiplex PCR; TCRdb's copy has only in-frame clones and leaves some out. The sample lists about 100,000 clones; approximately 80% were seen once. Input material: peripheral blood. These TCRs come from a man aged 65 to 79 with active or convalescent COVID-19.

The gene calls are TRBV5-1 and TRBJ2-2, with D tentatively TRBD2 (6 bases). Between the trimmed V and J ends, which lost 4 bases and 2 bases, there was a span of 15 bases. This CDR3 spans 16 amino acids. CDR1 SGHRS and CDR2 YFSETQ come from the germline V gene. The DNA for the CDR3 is TGCGCCAGCAGCCACGTGCTTAGCGGTAACACCGGGGAGCTGTTTTTT. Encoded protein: CASSHVLSGNTGELFF.

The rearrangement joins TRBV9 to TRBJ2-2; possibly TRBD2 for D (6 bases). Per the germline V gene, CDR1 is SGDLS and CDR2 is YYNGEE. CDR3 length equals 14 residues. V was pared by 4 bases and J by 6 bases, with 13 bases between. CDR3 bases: TGTGCCAGCAGCATAGGGGAGGCGGCCGGGGAGCTGTTTTTT. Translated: CASSIGEAAGELFF.

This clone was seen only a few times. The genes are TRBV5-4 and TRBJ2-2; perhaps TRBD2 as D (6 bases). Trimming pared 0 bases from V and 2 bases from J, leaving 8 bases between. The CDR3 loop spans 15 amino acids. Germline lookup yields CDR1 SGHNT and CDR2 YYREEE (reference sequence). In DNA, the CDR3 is TGTGCCAGCAGCTTGGTCGGGGGAAACACCGGGGAGCTGTTTTTT. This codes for CASSLVGGNTGELFF.

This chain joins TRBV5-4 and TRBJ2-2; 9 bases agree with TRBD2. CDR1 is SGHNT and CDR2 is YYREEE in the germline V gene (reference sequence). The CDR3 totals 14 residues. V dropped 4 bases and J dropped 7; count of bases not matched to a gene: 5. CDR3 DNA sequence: TGTGCCAGCAGCCGCGGGGGGGCGGACGGGGAGCTGTTTTTT. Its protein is CASSRGGADGELFF.

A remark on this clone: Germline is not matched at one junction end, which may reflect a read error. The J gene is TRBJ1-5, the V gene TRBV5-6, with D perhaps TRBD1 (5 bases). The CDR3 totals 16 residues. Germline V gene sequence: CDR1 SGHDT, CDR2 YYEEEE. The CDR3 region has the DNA TGTGCCAGCAGCCCCTATGAAGGGGCGAGGTGTCAGCCCCAGCACTTT. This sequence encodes CASSPYEGARCQPQHF.

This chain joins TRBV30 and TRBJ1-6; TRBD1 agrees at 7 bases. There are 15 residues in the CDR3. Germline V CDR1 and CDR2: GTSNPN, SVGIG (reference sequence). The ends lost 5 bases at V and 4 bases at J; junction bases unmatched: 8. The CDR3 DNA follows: TGTGCCTGGGGACAGGATTATGATTATAATTCACCCCTCCACTTT. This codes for CAWGQDYDYNSPLHF.

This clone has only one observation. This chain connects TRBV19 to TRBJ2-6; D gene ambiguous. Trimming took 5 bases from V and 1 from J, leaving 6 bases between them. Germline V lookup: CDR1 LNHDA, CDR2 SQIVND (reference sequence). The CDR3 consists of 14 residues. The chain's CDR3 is CASSFQSGANVLTF. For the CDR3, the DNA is TGTGCCAGTAGTTTCCAGTCTGGGGCCAACGTCCTGACTTTC.

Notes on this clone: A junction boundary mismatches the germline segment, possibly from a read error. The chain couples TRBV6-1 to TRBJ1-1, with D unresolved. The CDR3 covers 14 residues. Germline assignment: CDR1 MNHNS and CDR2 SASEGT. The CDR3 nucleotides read TGTGCCAGCATAAAAGAGGGAGGGAACCCTGAAGCTTTCTTT. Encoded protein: CASIKEGGNPEAFF.

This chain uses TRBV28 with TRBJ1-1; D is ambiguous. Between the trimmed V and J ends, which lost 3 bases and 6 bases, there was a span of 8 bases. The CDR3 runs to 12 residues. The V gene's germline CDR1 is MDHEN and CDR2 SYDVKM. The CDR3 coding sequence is TGTGCCAGCAGTTTGGAGACTGCTGAAGCTTTCTTT. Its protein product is CASSLETAEAFF.

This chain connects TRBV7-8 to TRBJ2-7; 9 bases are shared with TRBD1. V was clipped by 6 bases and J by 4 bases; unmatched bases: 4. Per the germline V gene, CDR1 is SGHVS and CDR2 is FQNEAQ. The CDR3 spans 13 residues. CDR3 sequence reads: CASSRTGAYEQYF. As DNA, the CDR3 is TGTGCCAGCAGTCGGACAGGGGCGTACGAGCAGTACTTC.

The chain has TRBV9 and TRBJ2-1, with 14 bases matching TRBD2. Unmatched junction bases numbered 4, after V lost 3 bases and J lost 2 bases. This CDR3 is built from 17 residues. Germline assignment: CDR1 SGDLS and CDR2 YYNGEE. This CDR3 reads CASSDRLAGGTYNEQFF. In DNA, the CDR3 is TGTGCCAGCAGCGATCGACTAGCGGGAGGGACCTACAATGAGCAGTTCTTC.